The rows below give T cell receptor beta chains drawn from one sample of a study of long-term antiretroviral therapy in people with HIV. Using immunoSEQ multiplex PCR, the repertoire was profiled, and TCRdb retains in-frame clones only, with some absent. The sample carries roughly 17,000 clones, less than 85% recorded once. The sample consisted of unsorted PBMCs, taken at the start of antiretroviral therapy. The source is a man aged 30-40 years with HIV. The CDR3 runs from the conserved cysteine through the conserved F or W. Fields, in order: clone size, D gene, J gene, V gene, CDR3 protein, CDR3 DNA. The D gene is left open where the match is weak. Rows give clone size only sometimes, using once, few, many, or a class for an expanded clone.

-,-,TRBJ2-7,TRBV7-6,CASSLEEGGIFYEQYF,TGTGCCAGCAGCTTAGAGGAGGGCGGGATCTTCTACGAGCAGTACTTC
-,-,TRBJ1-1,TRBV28,CASSTMNTEAFF,TGTGCCAGCAGTACTATGAACACTGAAGCTTTCTTT
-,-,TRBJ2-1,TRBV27,CASSSSREQFF,TGTGCCAGCAGTTCATCGAGGGAGCAGTTCTTC
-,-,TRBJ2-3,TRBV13,CASSLRGNTQYF,TGTGCCAGCAGCTTACGAGGGAATACGCAGTATTTT
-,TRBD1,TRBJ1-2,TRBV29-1,CSVEGDSYGYTF,TGCAGCGTTGAGGGGGACAGCTATGGCTACACCTTC
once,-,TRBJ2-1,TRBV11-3,CASSARGVVNEQFF,TGTGCCAGCAGCGCCCGAGGGGTGGTCAATGAGCAGTTCTTC
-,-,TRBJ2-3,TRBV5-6,CASSLAPGTLTDTQYF,TGTGCCAGCAGCCTTGCCCCCGGGACCTTGACAGATACGCAGTATTTT
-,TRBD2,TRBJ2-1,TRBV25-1,CASSEAGGPVSYNEQFF,TGTGCCAGCAGTGAAGCGGGAGGGCCAGTGTCCTACAATGAGCAGTTCTTC
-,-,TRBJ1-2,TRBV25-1,CASSESLYGYTF,TGTGCCAGCAGTGAATCCCTCTATGGCTACACCTTC
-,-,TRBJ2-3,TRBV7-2,CASSLTWDPTDTQYF,TGTGCCAGCAGCTTAACATGGGACCCCACAGATACGCAGTATTTT
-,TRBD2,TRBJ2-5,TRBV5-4,CASSLVTGGPPETQYF,TGTGCCAGCAGCTTGGTAACGGGGGGGCCGCCCGAGACCCAGTACTTC
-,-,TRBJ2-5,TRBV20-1,CSASHETQYF,TGCAGTGCTAGTCACGAGACCCAGTACTTC
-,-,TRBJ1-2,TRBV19,CASSFPTTNYGYTF,TGTGCCAGTAGTTTCCCGACAACTAACTATGGCTACACCTTC
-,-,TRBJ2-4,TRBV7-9,CASSLSDLNGAKNIQYF,TGTGCCAGCAGCTTATCCGACTTAAATGGGGCCAAAAACATTCAGTACTTC
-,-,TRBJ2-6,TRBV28,CASSPRDIRAGANVLTF,TGTGCCAGCAGTCCCCGGGACATACGGGCTGGGGCCAACGTCCTGACTTTC
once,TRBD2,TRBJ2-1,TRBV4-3,CASSQATGTSVNYNEQFF,TGCGCCAGCAGCCAAGCAACCGGGACTAGCGTGAACTACAATGAGCAGTTCTTC
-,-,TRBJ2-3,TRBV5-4,CASSPSVSSTDTQYF,TGTGCCAGCAGCCCCTCCGTTTCTAGCACAGATACGCAGTATTTT
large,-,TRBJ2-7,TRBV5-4,CASSRGNHEQYF,TGTGCCAGCAGCCGAGGAAACCACGAGCAGTACTTC
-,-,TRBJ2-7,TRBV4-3,CASSQGVRDYEQYF,TGCGCCAGCAGCCAGGGGGTTAGGGACTACGAGCAGTACTTC
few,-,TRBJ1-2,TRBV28,CASRETGYGYTF,TGTGCCAGCAGGGAGACAGGTTATGGCTACACCTTC
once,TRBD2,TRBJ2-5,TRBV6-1,CASLTSGVPVETQYF,TGTGCCAGCCTGACTAGCGGGGTTCCCGTCGAGACCCAGTACTTC
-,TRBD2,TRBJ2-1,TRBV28,CASSLRLAYNEQFF,TGTGCCAGCAGTTTACGACTAGCTTACAATGAGCAGTTCTTC
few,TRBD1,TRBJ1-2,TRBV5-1,CASSPARGQDGGYTF,TGCGCCAGCAGCCCGGCGAGGGGACAGGATGGCGGCTACACCTTC
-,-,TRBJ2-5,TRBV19,CASSAWGWETQYF,TGTGCCAGTAGTGCCTGGGGGTGGGAGACCCAGTACTTC
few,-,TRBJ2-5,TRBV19,CASSMGGFQETQYF,TGTGCCAGTAGTATGGGGGGTTTTCAAGAGACCCAGTACTTC
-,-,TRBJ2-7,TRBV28,CASRVSYRTAYEQYF,TGTGCCAGCAGAGTAAGTTACAGGACGGCCTACGAGCAGTACTTC
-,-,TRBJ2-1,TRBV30,CAWSDEGTYNEQFF,TGTGCCTGGAGTGACGAGGGGACCTACAATGAGCAGTTCTTC
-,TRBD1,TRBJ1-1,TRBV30,CAWLNRGGTEAFF,TGTGCCTGGCTCAACAGGGGAGGCACTGAAGCTTTCTTT
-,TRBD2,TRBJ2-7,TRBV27,CASSGRLGDSRYEQYF,TGTGCCAGCAGCGGGAGGTTGGGGGACTCCAGGTACGAGCAGTACTTC
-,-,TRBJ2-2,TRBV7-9,CASSLLAANTGELFF,TGTGCCAGCAGCTTACTCGCAGCGAACACCGGGGAGCTGTTTTTT
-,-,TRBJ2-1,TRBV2,CASSERSGRGNEQFF,TGTGCCAGCAGTGAGAGGTCGGGCAGGGGTAATGAGCAGTTCTTC
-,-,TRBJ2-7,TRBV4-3,CASSQDRTQSYEQYF,TGCGCCAGCAGCCAAGATAGGACACAGTCCTACGAGCAGTACTTC